A selection of T cell receptor beta chains follows, all from one sample in a study of cytomegalovirus exposure and HLA in healthy donors. Generated by immunoSEQ multiplex PCR, the TCRdb table keeps only in-frame clones and is missing some. The data show approximately 130,000 clones, about four fifths seen once. The sequencing sample was made of PBMCs. These receptor sequences come from a woman aged 40-49 years in good health and CMV-seronegative. Each CDR3 is given with its conserved first and last residue. D genes are given only for firm matches. Clone sizes are given selectively: once, few, many, or a class where the clone is expanded.

clone_size,v_call,d_call,j_call,cdr3_nt,cdr3_aa
few,TRBV5-6,NA,TRBJ2-7,TGTGCCAGCAGTACACAGGCGCTCTACGAGCAGTACTTC,CASSTQALYEQYF
few,TRBV4-3,TRBD1,TRBJ1-4,TGCGCCAGCAGCCGACAGGGGTTTAATGAAAAACTGTTTTTT,CASSRQGFNEKLFF
NA,TRBV5-6,NA,TRBJ1-2,TGTGCCAGCGGCTTGGGGGTCTCGAAATCGGGCTATGGCTACACCTTC,CASGLGVSKSGYGYTF
NA,TRBV6-5,NA,TRBJ1-2,TGTGCCAGCAGCGTTAATTCCCGTTATGGCTACACCTTC,CASSVNSRYGYTF
NA,TRBV19,TRBD1,TRBJ2-5,TGTGCCAGTAGTATATTGAACCAGGGGGCCCCCCAGTACTTC,CASSILNQGAPQYF
NA,TRBV2,NA,TRBJ2-7,TGTGCCAGCAGTGCGCAGTCTCGTGGCGAGCAGTACTTC,CASSAQSRGEQYF
NA,TRBV5-1,TRBD2,TRBJ2-7,TGCGCCAGCAGCTTGTTAACTAGCGGGGGGTCCGAGCAGTACTTC,CASSLLTSGGSEQYF
few,TRBV19,NA,TRBJ1-6,TGTGCCAGTAGCCCAGGCGGGGGAGTCTATAATTCACCCCTCCACTTT,CASSPGGGVYNSPLHF
NA,TRBV30,NA,TRBJ1-1,TGTGCCTGGAGGAATTGGAGGAACACTGAAGCTTTCTTT,CAWRNWRNTEAFF
NA,TRBV6-4,NA,TRBJ1-1,TGTGCCAGCAGAGCCAGGGAGAACACTGAAGCTTTCTTT,CASRARENTEAFF
NA,TRBV9,TRBD2,TRBJ2-1,TGTGCCAGCAGCGTATCTAGCGGTTACAATGAGCAGTTCTTC,CASSVSSGYNEQFF
NA,TRBV5-4,TRBD1,TRBJ2-1,TGTGCCGATGGACAGGGGTCTTACAATGAGCAGTTCTTC,CADGQGSYNEQFF
NA,TRBV5-1,TRBD2,TRBJ2-1,TGCGCCAGCAGCTTGGGAAGCGGGGCCTACAATGAGCAGTTCTTC,CASSLGSGAYNEQFF
NA,TRBV6-5,TRBD1,TRBJ1-2,TGTGCCAGCAGGGGACAGGGGACTGGCTACACCTTC,CASRGQGTGYTF
NA,TRBV2,NA,TRBJ1-2,TGTGCCAGCAGTCGGGACACTATGACTATGGGCTACACCTTC,CASSRDTMTMGYTF
NA,TRBV4-1,TRBD2,TRBJ2-2,TGCGCCAGCAGAAATCTAGCGGGGGGGCACACCGGGGAGCTGTTTTTT,CASRNLAGGHTGELFF
few,TRBV10-3,NA,TRBJ1-2,TGTGCCATCAGTGAAACAGAAGACTATGGCTACACCTTC,CAISETEDYGYTF
few,TRBV7-6,NA,TRBJ2-7,TGTGCCAGCAGCTTAGAAGGTTCTTGGGCAGGGGCTTCCTACGAGCAGTACTTC,CASSLEGSWAGASYEQYF
NA,TRBV6-1,NA,TRBJ1-2,TGTGCCAGCAGTGTCAGCTATGGCTACACCTTC,CASSVSYGYTF
NA,TRBV6-5,NA,TRBJ2-7,TGTGCCAGCAGTCAGCAGGGGTTTTGCTACTTC,CASSQQGFCYF
NA,TRBV6-1,NA,TRBJ1-1,TGTGCCAGCAGCCACGACAGCCTCAACACTGAAGCTTTCTTT,CASSHDSLNTEAFF
NA,TRBV5-6,TRBD1,TRBJ1-5,TGTGCCAGCAGCTTGGGACAGGGAATTGGCCAGCCCCAGCATTTT,CASSLGQGIGQPQHF
NA,TRBV11-2,NA,TRBJ1-1,TGTGCCAGCAGGAATTACAGGATTGTGAACACTGAAGCTTTCTTT,CASRNYRIVNTEAFF